The 17 T cell receptor beta chains in this list originate from one sample, sequenced in a study of CD8 T cells in ankylosing spondylitis. The study, taken as a whole, reports: The study identified a TCR beta motif of several highly homologous variants that appeared characteristic of ankylosing spondylitis blood.

Using its own MiXCR run on the 5' RACE reads, TCRdb lists one record per CDR3 protein. The sample carries about 840,000 distinct CDR3 sequences, approximately 12% recorded once. No antigen has been identified for these receptors. The sequenced sample consisted of blood, either unsorted or a sorted T cell fraction (not recorded which). These TCRs come from a male donor with ankylosing spondylitis.

This clonotype has a handful of counts. The chain is built from TRBV15 and TRBJ1-2; D remains unclear. The CDR3 runs 12 residues. Germline V CDR1 and CDR2: LNHNV, YYDKDF (reference sequence). V was clipped by 0 bases and J by 9 bases, with 8 bases between them. CDR3 in amino acids: CATSRDGRRYTF. The CDR3 nucleotides are TGTGCCACCAGCAGAGATGGCAGACGCTACACCTTC. Full variable domain (outside the CDR3, taken from reference TRBV15 and TRBJ1-2): DAMVIQNPRYQVTQFGKPVTLSCSQTLNHNVMYWYQQKSSQAPKLLFHYYDKDFNNEADTPDNFQSRRPNTSFCFLDIRSPGLGDTAMYLCATSRDGRRYTFGSGTRLTVV.

V and J are TRBV15 and TRBJ2-3; 11 bases map to TRBD2. The germline V gene has CDR1 LNHNV and CDR2 YYDKDF (reference sequence). V gave up 1 base and J gave up 3 bases; unmatched junction bases: 3. The CDR3 runs 16 residues. For the CDR3, the DNA is TGTGCCACCAGCAGAGGAGGACTAGCGGGTACAGATACGCAGTATTTT. The encoded protein is CATSRGGLAGTDTQYF. Full variable domain (remainder filled in from reference TRBV15 and TRBJ2-3): DAMVIQNPRYQVTQFGKPVTLSCSQTLNHNVMYWYQQKSSQAPKLLFHYYDKDFNNEADTPDNFQSRRPNTSFCFLDIRSPGLGDTAMYLCATSRGGLAGTDTQYFGPGTRLTVL.

The rearrangement joins TRBV25-1 to TRBJ2-2, with a possible D match to TRBD1 (6 bases). Germline CDR1 reads MGHDK; CDR2 reads SYGVNS. CDR3 size: 12 residues. V dropped 6 bases and J dropped 6 bases, with 8 bases sitting between them. CDR3 nucleotides: TGTGCCAGCAGAGGGGGTCCCGGGGAGCTGTTTTTT. It codes for CASRGGPGELFF.

The V gene is TRBV10-3, the J gene TRBJ2-1, with D uncertain. Trimming left V 5 bases short and J 3 bases short, with 5 bases between. Germline values: CDR1 ENHRY, CDR2 SYGVKD. The CDR3 consists of 12 residues. The CDR3 DNA reads TGTGCCATCAGTAGAGACTACAATGAGCAGTTCTTC. Protein sequence: CAISRDYNEQFF.

The gene calls are TRBV7-2 and TRBJ2-1, with 7 bases lining up with TRBD2. After removal of 1 base from V and 7 bases from J, the junction contained 10 bases not matched to a gene. The CDR3 is made up of 16 amino acids. Germline CDR1 reads SGHTA; CDR2 reads FQGNSA. The CDR3 is CASSLEFAGVRNEQFF. As DNA, the CDR3 is TGTGCCAGCAGCTTAGAGTTTGCGGGAGTACGGAATGAGCAGTTCTTC.

This clonotype was detected only a few times. V usage is TRBV20-1 and J usage is TRBJ1-2; the D is unclear. Germline V gene sequence: CDR1 DFQATT, CDR2 SNEGSKA (reference sequence). The CDR3 extends over 13 amino acids. The germline V and J ends were trimmed by 1 base and 6 bases, with 12 bases remaining between them. CDR3 DNA sequence: TGCAGTGCTAGAGGGGGAGGACTGGATGGCTACACCTTC. Protein product: CSARGGGLDGYTF.

The V gene is TRBV20-1, the J gene TRBJ2-3, with 10 bases identical to TRBD2. The CDR3 spans 15 residues. The V gene's germline CDR1 is DFQATT and CDR2 SNEGSKA (reference sequence). V shed 5 bases and J 4 bases; nucleotides not matched to a gene: 9. In DNA, the CDR3 is TGCAGTGCTCGCAAGCGGGAGGGGGGCCCAGATACGCAGTATTTT. This encodes CSARKREGGPDTQYF.

Written as DNA, the CDR3 is TGCGCCAGCAGCCAAGACCCAAGAGGCTGGGTTAGCACAGATACGCAGTATTTT. Translation gives CASSQDPRGWVSTDTQYF. The genes are TRBV4-3 and TRBJ2-3, with no clear D. V dropped 0 bases and J dropped 0 bases, with 16 bases sitting between them. Germline V gene sequence: CDR1 LGHNA, CDR2 YSLEER. The CDR3 extends over 18 amino acids.

This clonotype was seen a handful of times. V gene TRBV2 combines with J gene TRBJ2-3; D call uncertain. The CDR3 has 15 residues. V lost 6 bases to trimming and J lost 4 bases, with 17 bases between them. CDR1 and CDR2 from the germline V gene are SNHLY and FYNNEI. In DNA form, the CDR3 reads TGTGCCAGCAGGGTATTTGCCGGGCCTGCAGATACGCAGTATTTT. Protein: CASRVFAGPADTQYF.

V and J are TRBV30 and TRBJ2-4; a possible D gene is TRBD1 (6 bases). CDR1 is GTSNPN, CDR2 SVGIG, per germline (reference sequence). The CDR3 spans 13 residues. The CDR3 DNA reads TGTGCGGTTACAGGGAAGGTACGGAGCATTCAGTACTTC. It yields the protein CAVTGKVRSIQYF.

The V gene is TRBV5-1, the J gene TRBJ2-7; 7 nucleotides align to TRBD2. Germline assignment: CDR1 SGHRS and CDR2 YFSETQ. This CDR3 region has 14 residues. With V trimmed by 2 bases and J by 0 bases, 2 bases remained unmatched. The CDR3 loop reads CASSFRDYSYEQYF. The CDR3 DNA sequence: TGCGCCAGCAGCTTCAGGGACTACTCCTACGAGCAGTACTTC.

The chain is built from TRBV19 and TRBJ1-2; D may be TRBD1 (6 bases). The CDR3 totals 15 residues. V lost 3 bases and J 4 bases, leaving 15 bases between the germline ends. The germline V gene has CDR1 LNHDA and CDR2 SQIVND (reference sequence). DNA for the CDR3: TGTGCCAGTAGTATTAGGGGAGGACAGTCCTATGGCTACACCTTC. Encoded protein: CASSIRGGQSYGYTF.

V and J are TRBV6-5 and TRBJ1-1, with a possible D match to TRBD1 (6 bases). The CDR3 loop spans 12 amino acids. Looked up from germline, CDR1 is MNHEY and CDR2 is SVGAGI. Trimming pared 8 bases from V and 6 bases from J, leaving 13 bases between. CDR3 residues: CASGLRTAEAFF. The CDR3 DNA reads TGTGCCAGCGGGTTAAGGACAGCTGAAGCTTTCTTT.

The genes are TRBV12-3 or TRBV12-4 and TRBJ2-7; 8 bases map to TRBD2. The CDR3 runs 18 residues. The J segment lost 1 base and the V segment lost 3 bases, leaving 14 bases of the junction unmatched. DNA for the CDR3: TGTGCCAGCAGTTTGCGTATGCGGGGACTAGTCGGTTCCTACGAGCAGTACTTC. It is translated as CASSLRMRGLVGSYEQYF.

This clonotype was recorded a few times. V gene TRBV20-1 combines with J gene TRBJ1-5; D ambiguous. CDR1 is DFQATT and CDR2 is SNEGSKA in the germline V gene (reference sequence). V was clipped by 6 bases and J by 5 bases, with 17 bases between them. The CDR3 spans 14 residues. The CDR3, as DNA: TGCAGTGCGCCGATGGGGAGTGTAGATCAGCCCCAGCATTTT. This gives the protein CSAPMGSVDQPQHF.

In its sample, this clonotype was seen many times. The chain couples TRBV10-3 to TRBJ2-1; D remains ambiguous. The CDR3 spans 14 residues. The germline gives CDR1 ENHRY, CDR2 SYGVKD. Trimming pared 10 bases from V and 0 bases from J, leaving 13 bases between. The CDR3 loop reads CARAHPPSYNEQFF. The CDR3 DNA follows: TGTGCCAGAGCGCATCCCCCCTCCTACAATGAGCAGTTCTTC.

The gene calls are TRBV5-1 and TRBJ2-1; the match to TRBD2 covers 11 bases. With 4 bases clipped from V and 8 bases from J, the junction kept 11 bases outside the gene matches. CDR1 is SGHRS and CDR2 is YFSETQ in the germline V gene. The CDR3 totals 16 residues. CDR3 sequence: CASSPPLAGGTHEQFF. DNA of the CDR3: TGCGCCAGCAGCCCACCGCTAGCGGGGGGCACCCATGAGCAGTTCTTC.